This entry lists 17 T cell receptor beta chains sequenced from one sample in a study of T cell clusters in autoimmune cytopenias. TRB amplification used around 260 ng of peripheral blood genomic DNA. TRB was amplified by touch-down multiplex PCR, primer pools A and B combined. TCRdb re-called the multiplex PCR reads; one entry per CDR3 protein, DNA not given. This table lists 7,000 or so distinct CDR3 sequences. These sequences were also reported in another study, on T cell repertoires in aging, cancer and after chemotherapy.

Sequenced: peripheral blood. The receptors here all came from a human donor in good health.

The chain joins TRBV18 to TRBJ2-3; without DNA, the TCRdb call of TRBD1 cannot be checked. Germline V gene data show CDR1 as KGHSH and CDR2 as LQKENI. The length of the CDR3 is 14 residues. The CDR3 loop reads CASSPQGRADTQYF.

This sequence joins TRBV7-6 and TRBJ1-3; TCRdb lists TRBD1, though no DNA is available to test this call. This CDR3 region has 15 residues. Germline CDR1 reads SGHVS; CDR2 reads FNYEAQ. CDR3 residues: CASSLVDTPGGTIYF.

By frequency, this clonotype is medium-sized. The chain uses TRBV12-3 or TRBV12-4 and TRBJ1-1. This CDR3 spans 11 amino acids. CDR3 in amino acids: CASSDYTEAFF.

The chain combines TRBV5-4 with TRBJ1-2. Germline V gene sequence: CDR1 SGHNT, CDR2 YYREEE (reference sequence). The CDR3 sequence is 15 residues long. The CDR3 is CASSLISTALDGYTF.

This clonotype is identified as large from frequency. The J gene is TRBJ2-5, the V gene TRBV29-1; the D call from TCRdb, TRBD1, cannot be confirmed without DNA. The CDR3 runs 11 residues. Germline CDR1 SQVTM, CDR2 ANQGSEA. The CDR3 loop reads CSVTGTETQYF.

The chain combines TRBV19 with TRBJ1-2; TCRdb's D call of TRBD1 is untestable without DNA. Germline V lookup: CDR1 LNHDA, CDR2 SQIVND (reference sequence). This CDR3 is 11 amino acids long. CDR3 sequence: CASTGNYGYTF.

This clonotype is labeled medium-sized based on frequency. CDR3: CASSPGQVTGELFF. The chain carries TRBV18 and TRBJ2-2; TCRdb proposes TRBD1, but this gene call is untestable without DNA. Germline V gene lookup returns CDR1 KGHSH and CDR2 LQKENI. The CDR3 covers 14 residues.

The chain carries TRBV6-2 or TRBV6-3 and TRBJ2-5; TCRdb lists TRBD2, though no DNA is available to test this call. The CDR3 consists of 16 residues. Germline CDR1 MNHEY, CDR2 SVGEGT. The CDR3: CASSYRPAGYSETQYF.

The rearrangement links TRBV13 to TRBJ1-1; TCRdb calls TRBD1, which cannot be checked without DNA. CDR1 and CDR2 from the germline V gene are PRHDT and FYEKMQ (reference sequence). This CDR3 has 15 residues. CDR3 residues: CASSLPRGQNTEAFF.

The genes are TRBV19 and TRBJ1-2; as DNA is missing, the TRBD1 call by TCRdb cannot be tested. The CDR3 length is 13 residues. Germline V lookup: CDR1 LNHDA, CDR2 SQIVND (reference sequence). The CDR3 region is CASSPRGYDGYTF.

This clonotype is identified as medium-sized from frequency. This chain connects TRBV6-5 to TRBJ2-2; TCRdb designates TRBD1, a call that cannot be tested without DNA. Per germline, CDR1 MNHEY and CDR2 SVGAGI. This CDR3 is 15 amino acids long. CDR3 sequence: CASSRDRGRGGELFF.

This clonotype is labeled medium-sized based on frequency. This CDR3 is CASLPRGTDTQYF. The gene calls are TRBV19 and TRBJ2-3; TCRdb returns TRBD2, unconfirmable since there is no DNA. The CDR3 is made up of 13 amino acids. Germline V gene sequence: CDR1 LNHDA, CDR2 SQIVND (reference sequence). Using reference TRBV19 and TRBJ2-3 for the parts outside the CDR3, the full variable domain is DGGITQSPKYLFRKEGQNVTLSCEQNLNHDAMYWYRQDPGQGLRLIYYSQIVNDFQKGDIAEGYSVSREKKESFPLTVTSAQKNPTAFYLCASLPRGTDTQYFGPGTRLTVL.

This clonotype is classed as medium-sized by frequency. The CDR3 region is CASSPNRDTGELFF. The gene calls are TRBV6-1 and TRBJ2-2; TCRdb reports TRBD1, a call that lacks DNA to check it against. The CDR3 spans 14 residues. The germline CDR1 and CDR2 sequences are MNHNS and SASEGT.

The gene calls are TRBV12-3 or TRBV12-4 and TRBJ2-2; the D call of TRBD1 rests on TCRdb alone, since no DNA is present to check it. The length of the CDR3 is 13 residues. CDR3 region: CASSPYGTGELFF.

The chain uses TRBV12-3 or TRBV12-4 and TRBJ2-2; without DNA, the TCRdb call of TRBD1 cannot be checked. CDR3 length: 16 amino acids. The CDR3 loop is CASSQGTGRNTGELFF.

V usage is TRBV10-2 and J usage is TRBJ2-1; TCRdb's D call, TRBD1, is unchecked because there is no DNA. This CDR3 spans 14 amino acids. Germline CDR1 reads WSHSY; CDR2 reads SAAADI. CDR3 amino acids: CASTSTGGYGEQFF.

By frequency, this clonotype is medium-sized. The chain employs TRBV5-6 and TRBJ2-7; TCRdb outputs TRBD1, but without DNA this stays unchecked. The germline CDR1 and CDR2 sequences are SGHDT and YYEEEE. The CDR3 is 13 amino acids. CDR3 residues: CASTWTGAYEQYF.